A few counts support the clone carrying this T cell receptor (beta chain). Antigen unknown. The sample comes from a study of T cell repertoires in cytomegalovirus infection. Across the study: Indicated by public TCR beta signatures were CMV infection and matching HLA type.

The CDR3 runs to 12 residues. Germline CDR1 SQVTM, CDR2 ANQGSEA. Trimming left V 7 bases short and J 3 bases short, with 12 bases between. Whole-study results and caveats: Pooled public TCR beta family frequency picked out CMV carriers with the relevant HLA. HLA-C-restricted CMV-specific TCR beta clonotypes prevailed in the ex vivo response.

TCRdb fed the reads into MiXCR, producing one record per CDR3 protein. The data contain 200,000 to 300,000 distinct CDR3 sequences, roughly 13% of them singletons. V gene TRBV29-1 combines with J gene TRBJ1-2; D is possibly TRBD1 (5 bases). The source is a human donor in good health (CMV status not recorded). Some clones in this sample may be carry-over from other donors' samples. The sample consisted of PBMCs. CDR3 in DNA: TGCAGCGCCCAGGGAGAGCACTATGGCTACACCTTC. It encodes CSAQGEHYGYTF. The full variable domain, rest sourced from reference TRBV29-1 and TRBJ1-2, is SAVISQKPSRDICQRGTSLTIQCQVDSQVTMMFWYRQQPGQSLTLIATANQGSEATYESGFVIDKFPISRPNLTFSTLTVSNMSPEDSSIYLCSAQGEHYGYTFGSGTRLTVV.